The rows below give T cell receptor beta chains drawn from one sample of a study of response to subunit inactivated influenza vaccine. TCRdb called the RT-PCR reads again in MiXCR, with one record for every CDR3 protein. The table has 300,000 to 350,000 distinct CDR3 sequences, roughly 22% seen once. This material consisted of PBMCs from blood, taken less than 22 months after vaccination. These receptor sequences come from a man in his fifties or sixties who received an inactivated influenza vaccine. The CDR3 runs from the conserved cysteine through the conserved F or W. D genes are given only for firm matches. A row's size may be missing; if present it is once, few, many or a size class.

CDR3,DNA,J,V,D,size
CASSEGRPRETQYF,TGTGCCAGCAGTGAAGGCAGACCCAGGGAGACCCAGTACTTC,TRBJ2-5,TRBV25-1,-,-
CASSFRLGNNEQFF,TGTGCCAGCAGTTTCCGCCTAGGTAACAATGAGCAGTTCTTC,TRBJ2-1,TRBV27,-,-
CASSFSNLIEQYF,TGTGCCAGCAGTTTTAGCAATTTGATCGAGCAGTACTTC,TRBJ2-7,TRBV12-3/TRBV12-4,-,-
CASSYTDRANQPQHF,TGTGCCAGCAGTTACACCGACAGGGCCAATCAGCCCCAGCATTTT,TRBJ1-5,TRBV6-5,TRBD1,few
CASSSIQGSGNTIYF,TGTGCCAGCAGCTCGATACAGGGGAGTGGAAACACCATATATTTT,TRBJ1-3,TRBV11-2,TRBD1,few
CASSFGTSARETQYF,TGTGCCAGCAGCTTCGGGACTAGTGCGCGAGAGACCCAGTACTTC,TRBJ2-5,TRBV5-8,TRBD2,-
CASSTTSAGPYNEQFF,TGTGCCAGTAGTACCACTAGCGCCGGTCCTTACAATGAGCAGTTCTTC,TRBJ2-1,TRBV19,TRBD2,-
CAWSADRDYEQYF,TGTGCCTGGAGTGCGGACAGGGACTACGAGCAGTACTTC,TRBJ2-7,TRBV30,TRBD1,-
CASSQDAPGLDTQYF,TGCGCCAGCAGCCAAGATGCGCCGGGGCTAGATACGCAGTATTTT,TRBJ2-3,TRBV4-3,-,-
CSVEVHPNQPQHF,TGCAGCGTTGAGGTACACCCGAATCAGCCCCAGCATTTT,TRBJ1-5,TRBV29-1,-,-
CASRSRGPGELFF,TGTGCCAGCAGATCCAGGGGGCCCGGGGAGCTGTTTTTT,TRBJ2-2,TRBV13,TRBD1,many
CASSLRGGHQPQHF,TGTGCCAGCAGTTTACGGGGAGGTCATCAGCCCCAGCATTTT,TRBJ1-5,TRBV12-3/TRBV12-4,-,few
CAASSAGDTGELFF,TGTGCCGCAAGCTCGGCCGGAGACACCGGGGAGCTGTTTTTT,TRBJ2-2,TRBV10-3,-,-
CASRIWGQGRTEAFF,TGTGCCAGCCGCATATGGGGGCAAGGGCGGACTGAAGCTTTCTTT,TRBJ1-1,TRBV13,-,-
CASSYATSGRLTKQYF,TGTGCCAGCAGTTACGCGACTAGCGGTAGGCTTACGAAGCAGTACTTC,TRBJ2-7,TRBV6-2/TRBV6-3,TRBD2,many
CASSLRAWPSDTEAFF,TGTGCCAGCAGCCTCAGAGCGTGGCCATCGGACACTGAAGCTTTCTTT,TRBJ1-1,TRBV7-9,-,many
CASAPTGTGGKQLFF,TGTGCCAGCGCCCCGACCGGGACAGGGGGGAAACAACTGTTTTTT,TRBJ1-4,TRBV5-5,TRBD1,once
CASSYSSSGSAYEQYF,TGTGCCAGCAGTTACTCAAGTTCGGGGAGCGCCTACGAGCAGTACTTC,TRBJ2-7,TRBV6-5,-,few
CASSSGAAGGETQYF,TGCGCCAGCAGCTCAGGTGCGGCAGGGGGAGAGACCCAGTACTTC,TRBJ2-5,TRBV5-1,TRBD1,-
CASSLTGGIGNEQFF,TGTGCCAGCAGTTTAACGGGAGGGATTGGGAATGAGCAGTTCTTC,TRBJ2-1,TRBV12-3/TRBV12-4,TRBD2,once
CASSQGMDIQYF,TGCGCCAGCAGCCAAGGTATGGACATTCAGTACTTC,TRBJ2-4,TRBV4-1,-,-
CSVAGGFTDTQYF,TGCAGCGTTGCGGGAGGCTTCACAGATACGCAGTATTTT,TRBJ2-3,TRBV29-1,TRBD2,few
CSAAKGTNTEAFF,TGCAGCGCCGCCAAGGGGACGAACACTGAAGCTTTCTTT,TRBJ1-1,TRBV29-1,-,few
CASSPPRLTSGSYEQYF,TGTGCCAGCAGTCCGCCCCGGCTGACTAGCGGGAGTTACGAGCAGTACTTC,TRBJ2-7,TRBV28,TRBD2,-
CASSWRDRGVGYTF,TGTGCCAGCAGCTGGAGGGACAGGGGTGTTGGCTACACCTTC,TRBJ1-2,TRBV7-9,TRBD1,few
CASSPKIFQGKNIQYF,TGTGCCAGCAGCCCCAAAATTTTCCAGGGCAAAAACATTCAGTACTTC,TRBJ2-4,TRBV4-2,-,-
CASSKGRDSNYEQYF,TGTGCCAGCAGCAAGGGGCGGGACTCAAACTACGAGCAGTACTTC,TRBJ2-7,TRBV7-9,-,once
CSARDTRGWEKLFF,TGCAGTGCTAGAGATACGCGGGGGTGGGAAAAACTGTTTTTT,TRBJ1-4,TRBV20-1,-,few
CASSFGLSRIASTDTQYF,TGCGCCAGCAGCTTTGGACTTTCGAGAATAGCGAGCACAGATACGCAGTATTTT,TRBJ2-3,TRBV5-1,-,-
CASSPLGRLTDTQYF,TGTGCCAGCAGTCCTCTCGGCCGCCTCACAGATACGCAGTATTTT,TRBJ2-3,TRBV12-3/TRBV12-4,-,-
CASSNILNREGYTF,TGCGCCAGCAGCAACATATTGAACAGGGAAGGCTACACCTTC,TRBJ1-2,TRBV5-1,-,few
CASSLNGLTGELFF,TGTGCCAGCAGCTTAAACGGACTCACCGGGGAGCTGTTTTTT,TRBJ2-2,TRBV7-2,-,-
CASNFRAGDGDEQFF,TGTGCCAGCAACTTTAGGGCGGGAGATGGTGATGAGCAGTTCTTC,TRBJ2-1,TRBV9,TRBD2,-
CASSQAMSSPLHF,TGTGCCAGCAGCCAGGCGATGAGCTCACCCCTCCACTTT,TRBJ1-6,TRBV3-1,-,-
CASSLEPMPDTQYF,TGCGCCAGCAGCTTGGAACCTATGCCAGATACGCAGTATTTT,TRBJ2-3,TRBV5-1,-,-
CASSWRGDIGYGYTF,TGTGCCAGCAGCTGGCGGGGTGATATCGGCTATGGCTACACCTTC,TRBJ1-2,TRBV5-5,-,few
CASSSLQDWNTGELFF,TGTGCCAGCAGCTCCCTTCAGGACTGGAACACCGGGGAGCTGTTTTTT,TRBJ2-2,TRBV7-9,-,few
CSVETGRDGYTF,TGCAGCGTTGAAACAGGGAGGGATGGCTACACCTTC,TRBJ1-2,TRBV29-1,-,many
CSARDLRTGSTNEKLFF,TGCAGTGCTAGAGATCTTAGGACAGGGTCCACTAATGAAAAACTGTTTTTT,TRBJ1-4,TRBV20-1,TRBD1,-
CASSQRPGMNTEAFF,TGTGCCAGCAGCCAAAGACCAGGGATGAACACTGAAGCTTTCTTT,TRBJ1-1,TRBV3-1,-,few
CSARERGENQPQHF,TGCAGTGCTAGAGAGCGGGGAGAAAATCAGCCCCAGCATTTT,TRBJ1-5,TRBV20-1,-,-
CASGPTFSYEQYF,TGTGCCAGCGGCCCCACATTCTCCTACGAGCAGTACTTC,TRBJ2-7,TRBV27,-,-
CASSESSAKNIQYF,TGTGCCAGCAGTGAATCCTCAGCCAAAAACATTCAGTACTTC,TRBJ2-4,TRBV6-1,-,-
CASSLSRHPTQPQHF,TGTGCCAGCAGCCTTAGTCGGCACCCGACTCAGCCCCAGCATTTT,TRBJ1-5,TRBV7-8,-,-
CASREAGGTQYF,TGTGCCAGCAGGGAGGCAGGTGGGACCCAGTACTTC,TRBJ2-5,TRBV2,-,-
CASSLAPGQKLEQYF,TGCGCCAGCAGCTTGGCTCCGGGACAGAAGCTCGAGCAGTACTTC,TRBJ2-7,TRBV5-1,TRBD1,-
CSARDGASTDTQYF,TGCAGTGCTAGAGACGGGGCAAGCACAGATACGCAGTATTTT,TRBJ2-3,TRBV20-1,-,-
CAISGFGTGELFF,TGTGCCATCAGTGGGTTCGGCACCGGGGAGCTGTTTTTT,TRBJ2-2,TRBV10-3,-,-
CASTFLGQGDSPLHF,TGTGCCAGCACCTTCCTCGGACAGGGGGACTCACCCCTCCACTTT,TRBJ1-6,TRBV27,TRBD1,many
CASSSRGAYEQYF,TGCGCCAGCAGCTCCCGAGGAGCCTACGAGCAGTACTTC,TRBJ2-7,TRBV5-1,-,-
CASSVKTGLLSGNTIYF,TGTGCCAGCAGCGTAAAGACAGGATTACTTTCTGGAAACACCATATATTTT,TRBJ1-3,TRBV7-8,-,-
CASSLGTERLNSPLHF,TGTGCCAGCAGTTTAGGGACAGAGAGATTAAATTCACCCCTCCACTTT,TRBJ1-6,TRBV27,TRBD1,-
CSVVGGGRLETQYF,TGCAGCGTTGTAGGTGGGGGGCGCCTGGAGACCCAGTACTTC,TRBJ2-5,TRBV29-1,-,few
CATRTGANSPLHF,TGTGCCACCCGGACAGGGGCTAATTCACCCCTCCACTTT,TRBJ1-6,TRBV10-3,TRBD1,-
CSAETGQGYTDTQYF,TGCAGTGCTGAAACGGGACAGGGTTACACAGATACGCAGTATTTT,TRBJ2-3,TRBV20-1,TRBD1,-
CASSQGPKGYF,TGTGCCAGCAGCCAAGGACCAAAGGGGTATTTT,TRBJ2-3,TRBV3-1,-,-
CASSNFATSYEQYF,TGTGCCAGCAGCAATTTCGCCACCTCCTACGAGCAGTACTTC,TRBJ2-7,TRBV21-1,-,few
CASSITNRGVYGYTF,TGTGCCAGCAGTATCACAAACAGGGGGGTCTATGGCTACACCTTC,TRBJ1-2,TRBV27,TRBD1,few